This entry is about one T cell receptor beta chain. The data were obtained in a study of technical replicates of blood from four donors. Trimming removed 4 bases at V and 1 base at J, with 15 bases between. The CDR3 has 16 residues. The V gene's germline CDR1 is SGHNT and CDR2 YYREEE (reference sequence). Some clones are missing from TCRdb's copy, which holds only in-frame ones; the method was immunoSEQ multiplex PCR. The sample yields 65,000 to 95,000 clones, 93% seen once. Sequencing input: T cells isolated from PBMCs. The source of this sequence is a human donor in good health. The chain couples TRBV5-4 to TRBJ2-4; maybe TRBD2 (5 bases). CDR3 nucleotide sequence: TGTGCCAGCAGCCTAGGATGGAGAGGGGCCAAAAACATTCAGTACTTC. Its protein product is CASSLGWRGAKNIQYF.